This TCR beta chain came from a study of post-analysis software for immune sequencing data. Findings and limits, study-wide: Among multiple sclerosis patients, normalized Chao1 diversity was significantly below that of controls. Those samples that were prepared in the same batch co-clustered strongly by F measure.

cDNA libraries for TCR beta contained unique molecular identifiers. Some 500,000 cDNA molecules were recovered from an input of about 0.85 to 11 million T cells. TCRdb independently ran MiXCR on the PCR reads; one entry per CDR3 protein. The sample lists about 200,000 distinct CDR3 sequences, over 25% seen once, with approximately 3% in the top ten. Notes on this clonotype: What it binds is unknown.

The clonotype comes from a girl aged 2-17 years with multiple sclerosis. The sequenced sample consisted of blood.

The CDR3 loop reads CASSLVRTGDTEAFF. For the CDR3, the DNA is TGTGCCAGCAGCCTAGTTCGGACAGGGGACACTGAAGCTTTCTTT. The chain is built from TRBV11-1 and TRBJ1-1, with 9 bases matching TRBD1. Germline-derived CDR1 and CDR2 are SGHAT and FQDESV (reference sequence). The V segment lost 5 bases and the J segment 3 bases; nucleotides outside the gene matches: 7. The CDR3 length is 15 residues.